This record looks at one TCR beta chain sequence and its context. No antigen is known for it. The sample originates from a study of cytomegalovirus exposure and HLA in healthy donors. At sampling all donors were nominally healthy, likely with unrecorded immune exposures. Overall study findings and caveats: Earlier findings revealed that most TCR beta V segments proved productive either about 90% or about 30% of the time.

PCR involved 60 Vbeta and 13 Jbeta primers. Assay used: immunoSEQ multiplex PCR; TCRdb lists only in-frame clones, some missing. This sample has over 150,000 clones, with 77% found just once. Germline values: CDR1 SGHTA, CDR2 FQGNSA. V gave up 1 base and J gave up 7 bases, with 14 bases separating them. CDR3 length: 15 amino acids. The chain joins TRBV7-2 to TRBJ2-1; a weak D match, TRBD1 (5 bases). Source material: PBMCs. The TCR sequence derives from a man younger than 45 in good health and CMV-seropositive. The CDR3 reads CASSLGGAPGNEQFF. CDR3 nucleotides: TGTGCCAGCAGCTTAGGTGGGGCGCCGGGTAATGAGCAGTTCTTC.